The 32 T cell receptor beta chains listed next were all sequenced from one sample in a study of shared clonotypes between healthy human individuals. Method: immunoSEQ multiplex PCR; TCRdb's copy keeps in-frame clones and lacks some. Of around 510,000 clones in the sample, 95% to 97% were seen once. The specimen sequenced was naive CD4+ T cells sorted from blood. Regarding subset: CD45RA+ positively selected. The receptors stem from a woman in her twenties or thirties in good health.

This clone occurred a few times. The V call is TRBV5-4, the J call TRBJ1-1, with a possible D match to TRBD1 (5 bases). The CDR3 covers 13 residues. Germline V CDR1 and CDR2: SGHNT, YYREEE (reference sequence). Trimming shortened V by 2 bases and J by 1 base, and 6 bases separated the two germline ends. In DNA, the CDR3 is TGTGCCAGCAGCTTCCAGGGGAACACTGAAGCTTTCTTT. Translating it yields CASSFQGNTEAFF.

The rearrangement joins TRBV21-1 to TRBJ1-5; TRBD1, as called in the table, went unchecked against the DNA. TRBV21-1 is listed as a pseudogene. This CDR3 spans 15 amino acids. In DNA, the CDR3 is TGTGCCAGCAGCACAAAGACAGGGGCCGCCTCCCCCCAGCATTTT. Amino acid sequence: CASSTKTGAASPQHF.

The CDR3 DNA reads as TGTGCCAGCAGCCTGCGTGGGCCGACCGGGACTAGCGTTGGGCAGTTCTTC. Its protein product is CASSLRGPTGTSVGQFF. The gene calls are TRBV5-4 and TRBJ2-1; the match to TRBD2 covers 10 bases. The CDR3 consists of 17 residues. Germline V CDR1 and CDR2: SGHNT, YYREEE (reference sequence). V lost 4 bases and J lost 12; bases outside the gene matches: 19.

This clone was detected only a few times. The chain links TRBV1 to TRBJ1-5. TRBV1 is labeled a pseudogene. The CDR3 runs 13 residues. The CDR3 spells CTSSQAFLQPQHF. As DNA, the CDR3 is TGCACCAGCAGCCAAGCATTTCTTCAGCCCCAGCATTTT.

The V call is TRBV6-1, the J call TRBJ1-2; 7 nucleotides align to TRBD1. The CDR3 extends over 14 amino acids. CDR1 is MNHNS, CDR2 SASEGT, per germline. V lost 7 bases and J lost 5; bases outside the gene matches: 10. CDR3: CASTSAGGGYGYTF. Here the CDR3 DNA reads TGTGCCAGCACTTCGGCAGGGGGAGGATATGGCTACACCTTC.

The CDR3 here is CAISESVLSYEQYF. CDR3 in DNA: TGTGCCATCAGTGAGTCTGTCCTTTCCTACGAGCAGTACTTC. This sequence joins TRBV10-3 and TRBJ2-7, with D uncertain. V lost 0 bases and J lost 1, with 7 bases in between. The CDR3 runs 14 residues. Germline V lookup: CDR1 ENHRY, CDR2 SYGVKD.

CDR3 sequence (DNA): TGTGCCAGCAGTGAACAGGGACAGGATCATGAAAAACTGTTTTTT. Protein: CASSEQGQDHEKLFF. The chain recombines TRBV2 with TRBJ1-4, with 8 nucleotides matching TRBD1. This CDR3 is built from 15 residues. Germline V gene data show CDR1 as SNHLY and CDR2 as FYNNEI. The V segment lost 2 bases and the J segment 6 bases; nucleotides outside the gene matches: 5.

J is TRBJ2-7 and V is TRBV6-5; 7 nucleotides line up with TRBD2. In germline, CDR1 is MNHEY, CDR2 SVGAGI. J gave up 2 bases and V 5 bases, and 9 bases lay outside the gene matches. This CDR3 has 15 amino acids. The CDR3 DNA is TGTGCCAGCAGTCGCGTGGGGGGGATGGCCTACGAGCAGTACTTC. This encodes CASSRVGGMAYEQYF.

This chain's CDR3 is CASSQGQVGNSPLHF. CDR3 bases: TGTGCCAGCAGTCAAGGACAGGTTGGGAATTCACCCCTCCACTTT. V is TRBV2 and J is TRBJ1-6, with 7 bases that match TRBD1. The CDR3 spans 15 residues. Germline loops: CDR1 SNHLY, CDR2 FYNNEI. The V segment lost 5 bases and the J segment 7 bases; nucleotides outside the gene matches: 8.

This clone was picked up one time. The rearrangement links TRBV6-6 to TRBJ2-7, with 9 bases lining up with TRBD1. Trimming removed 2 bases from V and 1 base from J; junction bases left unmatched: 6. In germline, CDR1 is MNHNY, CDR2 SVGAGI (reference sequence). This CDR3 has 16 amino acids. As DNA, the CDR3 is TGTGCCAGCAGTTACCCACCGGGACAGGGTTCCTACGAGCAGTACTTC. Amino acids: CASSYPPGQGSYEQYF.

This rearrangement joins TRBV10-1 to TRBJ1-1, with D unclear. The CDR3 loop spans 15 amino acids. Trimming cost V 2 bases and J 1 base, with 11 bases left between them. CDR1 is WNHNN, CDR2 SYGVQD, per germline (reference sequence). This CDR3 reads CASSENSAANTEAFF. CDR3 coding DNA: TGCGCCAGCAGTGAGAACAGCGCGGCGAACACTGAAGCTTTCTTT.

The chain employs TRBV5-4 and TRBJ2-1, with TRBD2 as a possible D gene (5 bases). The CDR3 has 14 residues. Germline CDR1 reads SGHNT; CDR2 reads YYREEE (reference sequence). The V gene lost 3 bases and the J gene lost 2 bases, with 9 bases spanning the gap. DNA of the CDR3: TGTGCCAGCAGCTCAAGGACTGCCTACAATGAGCAGTTCTTC. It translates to CASSSRTAYNEQFF.

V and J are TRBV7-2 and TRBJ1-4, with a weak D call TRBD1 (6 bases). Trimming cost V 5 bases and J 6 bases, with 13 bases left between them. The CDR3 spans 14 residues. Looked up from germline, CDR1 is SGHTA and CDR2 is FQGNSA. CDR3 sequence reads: CASSIQGGDEKLFF. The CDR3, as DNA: TGTGCCAGCAGCATACAGGGAGGTGATGAAAAACTGTTTTTT. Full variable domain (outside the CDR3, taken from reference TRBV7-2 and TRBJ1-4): GAGVSQSPSNKVTEKGKDVELRCDPISGHTALYWYRQSLGQGLEFLIYFQGNSAPDKSGLPSDRFSAERTGGSVSTLTIQRTQQEDSAVYLCASSIQGGDEKLFFGSGTQLSVL.

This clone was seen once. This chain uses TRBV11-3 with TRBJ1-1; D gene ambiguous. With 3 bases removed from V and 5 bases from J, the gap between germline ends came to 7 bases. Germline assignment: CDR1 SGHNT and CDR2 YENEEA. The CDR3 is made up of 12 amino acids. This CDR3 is CASSFCVTEAFF. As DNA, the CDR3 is TGTGCCAGCAGCTTCTGTGTTACTGAAGCTTTCTTT.

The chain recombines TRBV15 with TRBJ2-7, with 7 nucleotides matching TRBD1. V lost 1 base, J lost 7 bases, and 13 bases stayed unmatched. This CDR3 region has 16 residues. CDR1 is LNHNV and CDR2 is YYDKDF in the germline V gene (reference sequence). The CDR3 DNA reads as TGTGCCACCAGCAGAGCTGTGACAGGGCAGTTTCGTGAGCAGTACTTC. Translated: CATSRAVTGQFREQYF.

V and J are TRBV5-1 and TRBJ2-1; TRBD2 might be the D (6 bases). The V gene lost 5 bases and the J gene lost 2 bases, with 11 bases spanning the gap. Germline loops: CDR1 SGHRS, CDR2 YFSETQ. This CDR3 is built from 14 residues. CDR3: CASSTSNPYNEQFF. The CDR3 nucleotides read TGCGCCAGCAGTACTAGCAACCCCTACAATGAGCAGTTCTTC.

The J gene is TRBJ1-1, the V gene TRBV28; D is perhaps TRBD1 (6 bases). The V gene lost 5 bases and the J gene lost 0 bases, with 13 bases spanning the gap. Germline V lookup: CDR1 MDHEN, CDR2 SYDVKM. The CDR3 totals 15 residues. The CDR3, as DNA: TGTGCCAGCAGTCCCTACAGGGCTATGAACACTGAAGCTTTCTTT. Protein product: CASSPYRAMNTEAFF. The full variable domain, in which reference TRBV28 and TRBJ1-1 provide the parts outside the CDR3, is DVKVTQSSRYLVKRTGEKVFLECVQDMDHENMFWYRQDPGLGLRLIYFSYDVKMKEKGDIPEGYSVSREKKERFSLILESASTNQTSMYLCASSPYRAMNTEAFFGQGTRLTVV.

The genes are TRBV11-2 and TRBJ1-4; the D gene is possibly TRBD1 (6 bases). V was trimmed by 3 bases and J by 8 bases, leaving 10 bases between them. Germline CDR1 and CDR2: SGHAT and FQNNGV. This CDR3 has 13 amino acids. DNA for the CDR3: TGTGCCAGCAGCTTTTACAGGGACGAAAAACTGTTTTTT. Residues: CASSFYRDEKLFF.

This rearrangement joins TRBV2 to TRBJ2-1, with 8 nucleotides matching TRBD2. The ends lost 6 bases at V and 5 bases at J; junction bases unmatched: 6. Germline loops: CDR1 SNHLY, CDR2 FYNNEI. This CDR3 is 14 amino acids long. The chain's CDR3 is CASRGNSGNNEQFF. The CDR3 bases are TGTGCCAGCAGGGGAAATAGCGGGAACAATGAGCAGTTCTTC.

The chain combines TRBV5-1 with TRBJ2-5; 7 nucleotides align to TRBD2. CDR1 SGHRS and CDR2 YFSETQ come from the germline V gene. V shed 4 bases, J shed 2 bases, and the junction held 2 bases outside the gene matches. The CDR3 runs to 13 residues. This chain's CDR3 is CASSMGGQETQYF. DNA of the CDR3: TGCGCCAGCAGCATGGGGGGGCAAGAGACCCAGTACTTC.

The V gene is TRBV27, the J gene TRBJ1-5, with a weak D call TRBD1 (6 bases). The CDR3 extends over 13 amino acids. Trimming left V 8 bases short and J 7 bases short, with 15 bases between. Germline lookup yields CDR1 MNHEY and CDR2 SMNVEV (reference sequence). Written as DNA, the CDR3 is TGTGCCAGCGGGGAGGGGGGTCGGCAGCCCCAGCATTTT. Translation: CASGEGGRQPQHF.

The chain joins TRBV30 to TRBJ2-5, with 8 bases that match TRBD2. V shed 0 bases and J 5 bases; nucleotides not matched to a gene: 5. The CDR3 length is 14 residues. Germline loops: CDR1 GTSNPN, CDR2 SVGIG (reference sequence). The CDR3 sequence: CAWSVQRELETQYF. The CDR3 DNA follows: TGTGCCTGGAGTGTACAGCGGGAGTTGGAGACCCAGTACTTC.

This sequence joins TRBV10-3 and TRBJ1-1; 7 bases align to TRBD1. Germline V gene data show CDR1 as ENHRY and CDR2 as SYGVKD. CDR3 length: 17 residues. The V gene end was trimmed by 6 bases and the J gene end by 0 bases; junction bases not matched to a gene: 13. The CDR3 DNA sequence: TGTGCCATCAGCTTAAACCGGGACAGCGGCATGAACACTGAAGCTTTCTTT. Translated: CAISLNRDSGMNTEAFF.

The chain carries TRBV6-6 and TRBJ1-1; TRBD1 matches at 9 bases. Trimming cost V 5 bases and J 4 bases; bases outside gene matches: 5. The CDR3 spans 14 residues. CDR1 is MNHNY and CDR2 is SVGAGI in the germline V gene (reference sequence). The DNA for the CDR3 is TGTGCCAGCAGTAGGGGACAGGGAAGCACTGAAGCTTTCTTT. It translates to CASSRGQGSTEAFF.

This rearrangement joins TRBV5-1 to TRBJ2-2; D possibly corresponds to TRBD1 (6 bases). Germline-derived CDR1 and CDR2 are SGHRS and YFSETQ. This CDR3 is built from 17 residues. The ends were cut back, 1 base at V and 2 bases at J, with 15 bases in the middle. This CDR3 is CASSLIVYRDNTGELFF. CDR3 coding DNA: TGCGCCAGCAGCTTGATAGTTTACAGGGACAACACCGGGGAGCTGTTTTTT.

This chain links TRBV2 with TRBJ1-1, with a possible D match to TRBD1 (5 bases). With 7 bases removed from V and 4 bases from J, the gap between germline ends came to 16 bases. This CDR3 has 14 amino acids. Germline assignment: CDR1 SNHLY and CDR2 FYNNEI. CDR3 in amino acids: CASNQGAKGTEAFF. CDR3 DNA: TGTGCCAGCAACCAAGGGGCGAAGGGCACTGAAGCTTTCTTT.

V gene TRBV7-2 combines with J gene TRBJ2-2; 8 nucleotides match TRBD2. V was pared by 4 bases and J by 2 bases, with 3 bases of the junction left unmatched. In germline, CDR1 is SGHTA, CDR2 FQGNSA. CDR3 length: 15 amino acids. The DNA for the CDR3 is TGTGCCAGCAGCTGGCGGGGGGCAAACACCGGGGAGCTGTTTTTT. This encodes CASSWRGANTGELFF.

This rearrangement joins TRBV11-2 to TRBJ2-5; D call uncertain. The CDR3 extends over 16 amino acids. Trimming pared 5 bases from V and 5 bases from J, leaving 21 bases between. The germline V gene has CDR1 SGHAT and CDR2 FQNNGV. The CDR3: CASSPSVRKAGETQYF. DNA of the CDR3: TGTGCCAGCAGCCCTAGTGTCCGGAAAGCTGGGGAGACCCAGTACTTC.

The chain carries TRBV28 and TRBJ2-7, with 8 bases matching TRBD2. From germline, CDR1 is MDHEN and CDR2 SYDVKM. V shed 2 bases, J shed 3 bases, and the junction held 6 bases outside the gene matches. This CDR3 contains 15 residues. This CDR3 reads CASSLSGSGVYEQYF. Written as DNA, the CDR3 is TGTGCCAGCAGTTTAAGCGGTAGCGGGGTCTACGAGCAGTACTTC. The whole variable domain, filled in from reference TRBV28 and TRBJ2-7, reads DVKVTQSSRYLVKRTGEKVFLECVQDMDHENMFWYRQDPGLGLRLIYFSYDVKMKEKGDIPEGYSVSREKKERFSLILESASTNQTSMYLCASSLSGSGVYEQYFGPGTRLTVT.

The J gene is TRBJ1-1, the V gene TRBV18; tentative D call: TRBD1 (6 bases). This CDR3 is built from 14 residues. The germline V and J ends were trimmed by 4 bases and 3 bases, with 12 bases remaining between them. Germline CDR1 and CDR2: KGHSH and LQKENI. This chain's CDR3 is CASSLSDRYTEAFF. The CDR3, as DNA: TGTGCCAGCTCACTCTCGGACAGATACACTGAAGCTTTCTTT.

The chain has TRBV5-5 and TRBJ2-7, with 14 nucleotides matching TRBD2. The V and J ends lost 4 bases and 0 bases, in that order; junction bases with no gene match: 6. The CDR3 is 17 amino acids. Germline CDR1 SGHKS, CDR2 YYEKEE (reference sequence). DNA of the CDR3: TGTGCCAGCAGCGGATGGACTAGCGGGGGGAGCTCCTACGAGCAGTACTTC. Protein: CASSGWTSGGSSYEQYF.

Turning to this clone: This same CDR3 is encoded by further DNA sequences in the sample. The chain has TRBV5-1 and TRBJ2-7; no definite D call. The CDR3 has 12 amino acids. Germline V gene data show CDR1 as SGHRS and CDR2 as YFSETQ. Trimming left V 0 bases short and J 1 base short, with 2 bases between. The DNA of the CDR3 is TGCGCCAGCAGCTTGGAGTCCTACGAGCAGTACTTC. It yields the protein CASSLESYEQYF.